The 31 T cell receptor beta chains in this list originate from one sample, sequenced in a study of control samples from healthy donors and cancer patients. Here immunoSEQ multiplex PCR was the method, and the copy in TCRdb shows in-frame clones only, minus some. The sample records about 140,000 clones, just over 85% being singletons. The sequencing input was blood. These receptors all come from a man aged 18-30 years in good health.

This rearrangement joins TRBV3-1 (or the pseudogene TRBV3-2) to TRBJ1-3; no firm D call. V was pared by 1 base and J by 4 bases, with 11 bases between. The CDR3 is made up of 15 amino acids. In germline, CDR1 is LGHDT, CDR2 YNNKEL (reference sequence). As DNA, the CDR3 is TGTGCCAGCAGCCAAGGGACTTGGGTAGGAAACACCATATATTTT. This codes for CASSQGTWVGNTIYF.

The chain joins TRBV5-6 to TRBJ1-1, with D hard to call. Per the germline V gene, CDR1 is SGHDT and CDR2 is YYEEEE. V was clipped by 4 bases and J by 0 bases, with 19 bases between them. CDR3 size: 17 residues. The CDR3 loop reads CASSQRGGVPMNTEAFF. Here the CDR3 DNA reads TGTGCCAGCAGCCAAAGAGGAGGCGTACCTATGAACACTGAAGCTTTCTTT.

The chain uses TRBV6-2 or TRBV6-3 and TRBJ2-2, with D tentatively TRBD2 (5 bases). This CDR3 has 15 amino acids. Trimming took 1 base from V and 6 from J, leaving 12 bases between them. From germline, CDR1 is MNHEY and CDR2 SVGEGT. CDR3 bases: TGTGCCAGCAGTTACTACGGGGTTGGGGCCGGGGAGCTGTTTTTT. Encoded protein: CASSYYGVGAGELFF.

This chain uses TRBV12-3 or TRBV12-4 with TRBJ2-1; D remains ambiguous. CDR3 size: 13 residues. Trimming stripped 1 base from V and 5 bases from J, with 6 bases between. CDR3 residues: CASSLGRDNEQFF. The DNA of the CDR3 is TGTGCCAGCAGTTTAGGTCGGGACAATGAGCAGTTCTTC.

This chain uses TRBV7-9 with TRBJ1-1; possible D gene TRBD1, 5 bases. The CDR3 runs 14 residues. Trimming took off 4 bases at V and 7 bases at J, with 16 bases between the two ends. Per the germline V gene, CDR1 is SEHNR and CDR2 is FQNEAQ (reference sequence). CDR3 amino acids: CASSSIRQGYEAFF. The CDR3 DNA sequence: TGTGCCAGCAGCTCGATACGGCAGGGTTATGAAGCTTTCTTT.

The chain combines TRBV18 with TRBJ1-1, with 12 bases lining up with TRBD1. Germline trimming cut 4 bases from V and 4 bases from J; bases unmatched to any gene: 10. Germline V lookup: CDR1 KGHSH, CDR2 LQKENI. This CDR3 region has 17 residues. The chain's CDR3 is CASSLAGTGGAGTEAFF. CDR3 DNA sequence: TGTGCCAGCTCACTAGCCGGGACAGGGGGCGCGGGCACTGAAGCTTTCTTT.

This clone showed up just once. V is TRBV4-3 and J is TRBJ2-3; D tentatively fits TRBD1 or TRBD2 (6 bases each). CDR1 is LGHNA, CDR2 YSLEER, per germline. V lost 1 base and J 6 bases, leaving 20 bases between the germline ends. This CDR3 contains 17 residues. CDR3 residues: CASSQGGRGTIRDTQYF. The CDR3 coding sequence is TGCGCCAGCAGCCAAGGGGGGCGCGGGACCATTCGCGATACGCAGTATTTT.

V usage is TRBV7-8 and J usage is TRBJ1-1; weak D call: TRBD1 (5 bases). V lost 5 bases to trimming and J lost 1 base, with 11 bases between them. Germline CDR1 is SGHVS and CDR2 is FQNEAQ. The CDR3 covers 14 residues. The CDR3 sequence: CASSLGVANTEAFF. The DNA for the CDR3 is TGTGCCAGCAGCCTAGGGGTGGCGAACACTGAAGCTTTCTTT.

The V call is TRBV7-2, the J call TRBJ2-4, with D tentatively TRBD1 (5 bases). V shed 3 bases and J shed 5 bases, with 17 bases lying between them. CDR3 length equals 16 residues. Germline CDR1 is SGHTA and CDR2 is FQGNSA. CDR3 coding DNA: TGTGCCAGCAGCTTTTCCCCAGGGATGTGGGAAAACATTCAGTACTTC. Protein product: CASSFSPGMWENIQYF.

V usage is TRBV6-1 and J usage is TRBJ1-1; D unresolved. Germline CDR1 MNHNS, CDR2 SASEGT. Trimming took off 1 base at V and 3 bases at J, with 9 bases between the two ends. This CDR3 is 14 amino acids long. This CDR3 is CASSEVGEDTEAFF. The CDR3, as DNA: TGTGCCAGCAGTGAAGTGGGAGAGGACACTGAAGCTTTCTTT.

In its sample, this clone was seen once. The chain is built from TRBV5-4 and TRBJ2-2; a possible D gene is TRBD1 (6 bases). The CDR3 runs 15 residues. V dropped 0 bases and J dropped 3 bases, with 9 bases sitting between them. Germline V gene sequence: CDR1 SGHNT, CDR2 YYREEE (reference sequence). Written as DNA, the CDR3 is TGTGCCAGCAGCTTGGACAGGGCTTACACCGGGGAGCTGTTTTTT. Amino acid sequence: CASSLDRAYTGELFF.

V is TRBV3-1 (or the pseudogene TRBV3-2) and J is TRBJ2-1; 9 bases agree with TRBD2. The CDR3 is 15 amino acids. After removal of 2 bases from V and 3 bases from J, the junction contained 2 bases not matched to a gene. Germline V gives CDR1 LGHDT, CDR2 YNNKEL (reference sequence). The CDR3 loop is CASSQLAGLYNEQFF. In DNA form, the CDR3 reads TGTGCCAGCAGCCAACTAGCGGGGCTCTACAATGAGCAGTTCTTC.

V usage is TRBV7-2 and J usage is TRBJ2-7; D is unclear. Deletions cut 4 bases from V and 0 bases from J, with 13 bases between. This CDR3 contains 15 residues. Germline CDR1 reads SGHTA; CDR2 reads FQGNSA. The CDR3 region is CASSSPLRISYEQYF. DNA for the CDR3: TGTGCCAGCAGCTCCCCCCTACGTATCTCCTACGAGCAGTACTTC.

This clone was observed a handful of times. The V call is TRBV7-6, the J call TRBJ2-7; 8 bases match TRBD1. CDR1 is SGHVS and CDR2 is FNYEAQ in the germline V gene. There are 14 residues in the CDR3. V lost 5 bases, J lost 4 bases, and 7 bases stayed unmatched. The chain's CDR3 is CASSIRQGNYEQYF. CDR3 in DNA: TGTGCCAGCAGCATAAGACAGGGGAATTACGAGCAGTACTTC.

V usage is TRBV23-1 and J usage is TRBJ1-5, with D maybe TRBD1 (6 bases). TRBV23-1 is an ORF, with its function uncertain. Trimming removed 4 bases from V and 6 bases from J, with 19 bases in between. This CDR3 has 16 residues. As DNA, the CDR3 is TGCGCCAGCAGTCCTCTTAGTCCGGGGGGCCCTCAGCCCCAGCATTTT. This gives the protein CASSPLSPGGPQPQHF.

The rearrangement links TRBV4-1 to TRBJ1-5, with no clear D. The CDR3 runs to 13 residues. Between the trimmed V and J ends, which lost 0 bases and 7 bases, there was a span of 7 bases. The V gene's germline CDR1 is MGHRA and CDR2 YSYEKL. The CDR3 reads CASSQEGRQPQHF. As DNA, the CDR3 is TGCGCCAGCAGCCAAGAAGGGCGGCAGCCCCAGCATTTT.

The chain employs TRBV28 and TRBJ2-2; D is unresolved. V shed 4 bases and J shed 7 bases, with 13 bases lying between them. The CDR3 length is 14 residues. Germline V gene data show CDR1 as MDHEN and CDR2 as SYDVKM. CDR3 DNA sequence: TGTGCCAGCAGTTCTTGGCTCCAACACGGGGAGCTGTTTTTT. Its translation is CASSSWLQHGELFF.

The chain combines TRBV28 with TRBJ1-5; D gene ambiguous. Trimming took 1 base from V and 0 from J, leaving 7 bases between them. The CDR3 totals 15 residues. Looked up from germline, CDR1 is MDHEN and CDR2 is SYDVKM. The chain's CDR3 is CASSLSGNSNQPQHF. The CDR3 region has the DNA TGTGCCAGCAGTTTATCCGGTAATAGCAATCAGCCCCAGCATTTT.

This chain uses TRBV7-3 with TRBJ1-5; a possible D gene is TRBD1 (6 bases). Trimming pared 2 bases from V and 1 base from J, leaving 9 bases between. Germline lookup yields CDR1 SGHTA and CDR2 FQGTGA. This CDR3 comprises 15 residues. The CDR3 DNA sequence: TGTGCCAGCAGCTTAGGAGGGGGGAGCAATCAGCCCCAGCATTTT. Residues: CASSLGGGSNQPQHF.

J is TRBJ2-5 and V is TRBV2; no reliable D call. The CDR3 covers 13 residues. V was trimmed by 5 bases and J by 5 bases, leaving 12 bases between them. Germline V lookup: CDR1 SNHLY, CDR2 FYNNEI. Written as DNA, the CDR3 is TGTGCCAGCAGTCCTAACGGGCTGGAGACCCAGTACTTC. The encoded protein is CASSPNGLETQYF.

The chain links TRBV28 to TRBJ2-5; TRBD2 matches 9 bases. This CDR3 region has 17 residues. Germline loops: CDR1 MDHEN, CDR2 SYDVKM. Trimming removed 5 bases from V and 5 bases from J; junction bases left unmatched: 15. The CDR3 nucleotides are TGTGCCAGCAGTCCCTCGAAGGGAGCGGGGGGAGCGGAGACCCAGTACTTC. The encoded protein is CASSPSKGAGGAETQYF.

The genes are TRBV30 and TRBJ2-5, with D perhaps TRBD1 or TRBD2 (5 bases each). The V gene lost 8 bases and the J gene lost 4 bases, with 14 bases spanning the gap. This CDR3 is built from 12 residues. Germline CDR1 reads GTSNPN; CDR2 reads SVGIG (reference sequence). The CDR3 region has the DNA TGTGCCGGAGCGGCAGGGACAGAGACCCAGTACTTC. Amino acid sequence: CAGAAGTETQYF.

The chain carries TRBV19 and TRBJ2-1; possible D gene TRBD1, 7 bases. This CDR3 comprises 16 residues. V lost 7 bases to trimming and J lost 7 bases, with 23 bases between them. The germline gives CDR1 LNHDA, CDR2 SQIVND (reference sequence). This CDR3 is CASTSPLAGGWNEQFF. Written as DNA, the CDR3 is TGTGCCAGTACCTCCCCCCTGGCAGGGGGGTGGAATGAGCAGTTCTTC.

V and J are TRBV14 and TRBJ1-5, with D uncertain. This CDR3 comprises 12 residues. Germline CDR1 is SGHDN and CDR2 is FVKESK. Trimming pared 0 bases from V and 9 bases from J, leaving 6 bases between. CDR3 sequence (DNA): TGTGCCAGCAGCCAAGAGGGCTGGCCCCAGCATTTT. Encoded protein: CASSQEGWPQHF.

This sequence joins TRBV5-4 and TRBJ2-3; 13 bases line up with TRBD2. The germline CDR1 and CDR2 sequences are SGHNT and YYREEE (reference sequence). The CDR3 extends over 18 amino acids. Unmatched junction bases numbered 7, after V lost 1 base and J lost 2 bases. The CDR3 loop reads CASSLTLAGGRVTDTQYF. The CDR3 DNA sequence: TGTGCCAGCAGCTTGACACTAGCGGGGGGGCGGGTCACAGATACGCAGTATTTT.

The DNA of the CDR3 is TGTGCCAGCTCACCCAGGGCCCTCCCCAATAATTCACCCCTCCACTTT. This codes for CASSPRALPNNSPLHF. The chain combines TRBV18 with TRBJ1-6; maybe TRBD1 (5 bases). This CDR3 has 16 residues. With 3 bases removed from V and 5 bases from J, the gap between germline ends came to 14 bases. The germline V gene encodes CDR1 KGHSH and CDR2 LQKENI. Based on the CDR3 plus reference TRBV18 and TRBJ1-6, the full variable domain is NAGVMQNPRHLVRRRGQEARLRCSPMKGHSHVYWYRQLPEEGLKFMVYLQKENIIDESGMPKERFSAEFPKEGPSILRIQQVVRGDSAAYFCASSPRALPNNSPLHFGNGTRLTVT.

The chain combines TRBV7-8 with TRBJ2-6; D is ambiguous. Trimming took off 4 bases at V and 0 bases at J, with 10 bases between the two ends. CDR3 length equals 16 residues. The germline V gene encodes CDR1 SGHVS and CDR2 FQNEAQ. CDR3 sequence: CASSSYGFSGANVLTF. The CDR3 DNA reads TGTGCCAGCAGCTCTTACGGTTTCTCTGGGGCCAACGTCCTGACTTTC. The variable domain in full, completed from reference TRBV7-8 and TRBJ2-6, reads GAGVSQSPRYKVAKRGQDVALRCDPISGHVSLFWYQQALGQGPEFLTYFQNEAQLDKSGLPSDRFFAERPEGSVSTLKIQRTQQEDSAVYLCASSSYGFSGANVLTFGAGSRLTVL.

The chain couples TRBV19 to TRBJ1-4; D uncertain. Germline lookup yields CDR1 LNHDA and CDR2 SQIVND (reference sequence). The CDR3 runs to 13 residues. Trimming cost V 6 bases and J 8 bases, with 13 bases left between them. CDR3 region: CASSMGLGEKLFF. The CDR3 nucleotides are TGTGCCAGTAGCATGGGATTAGGCGAAAAACTGTTTTTT.

The CDR3 protein is CASSQSGRQETQYF. Written as DNA, the CDR3 is TGTGCCAGCAGTCAGAGCGGGAGGCAAGAGACCCAGTACTTC. V gene TRBV7-2 combines with J gene TRBJ2-5, with TRBD2 matching 9 bases. Germline CDR1 reads SGHTA; CDR2 reads FQGNSA. Losses at the gene ends were 6 bases for V and 2 bases for J; bases not matched to a gene: 4. The CDR3 has 14 amino acids.

This clone has just one count. The same CDR3 arises from other DNA sequences in this sample as well. The V call is TRBV4-2, the J call TRBJ1-2; D is unresolved. V dropped 1 base and J dropped 1 base, with 7 bases sitting between them. The CDR3 covers 14 residues. CDR1 LGHNA and CDR2 YNFKEQ come from the germline V gene. The CDR3: CASSQGPLNYGYTF. The CDR3 DNA is TGTGCCAGCAGCCAAGGACCCCTTAACTATGGCTACACCTTC.

This clone was seen a handful of times. The V and J genes are TRBV5-1 and TRBJ1-6; 8 bases align to TRBD1. Germline assignment: CDR1 SGHRS and CDR2 YFSETQ. Losses at the gene ends were 1 base for V and 10 bases for J; bases not matched to a gene: 7. CDR3 length: 15 residues. The CDR3 nucleotides are TGCGCCAGCAGCTTGAGCGGGACAGGAGGGTCACCCCTCCACTTT. It codes for CASSLSGTGGSPLHF.